The subject of this entry is one T cell receptor (beta chain). Antigen specificity is unknown. This specimen belongs to a study of shared clonotypes between healthy human individuals. Study-level background: Participating donors consisted of two women and a few men aged 18 to 49. Plates per donor: three CD4 naive, three CD4 memory, two CD8 naive, one CD8 memory.

Regarding the study as a whole: The naive CD4 repertoires of several donors were compared, and approximately 4.7% of clonotypes were shared. Estimated richness was generally greater in naive than memory subsets.

V lost 3 bases and J 4 bases, leaving 25 bases between the germline ends. The CDR3 has 19 amino acids. Germline CDR1 reads MNHNS; CDR2 reads SASEGT. The protocol was immunoSEQ multiplex PCR, while the TCRdb copy is restricted to in-frame clones and leaves out a portion. The profile shows around 690,000 clones, about 92% of them singletons. The sample consisted of memory CD8+ T cells from PBMCs. Subset of the sample: CD45RO+ cells pooled with CCR7-negative TemRA cells. The receptor was isolated from a man younger than 35 in good health. Some clones in this sample may be carry-over from other donors' samples. The rearrangement uses TRBV6-1 and TRBJ2-1; D gene uncertain. The CDR3 sequence: CASSDRMWVGRVQYNEQFF. The CDR3 DNA reads TGTGCCAGCAGTGACCGAATGTGGGTAGGACGAGTCCAGTACAATGAGCAGTTCTTC.